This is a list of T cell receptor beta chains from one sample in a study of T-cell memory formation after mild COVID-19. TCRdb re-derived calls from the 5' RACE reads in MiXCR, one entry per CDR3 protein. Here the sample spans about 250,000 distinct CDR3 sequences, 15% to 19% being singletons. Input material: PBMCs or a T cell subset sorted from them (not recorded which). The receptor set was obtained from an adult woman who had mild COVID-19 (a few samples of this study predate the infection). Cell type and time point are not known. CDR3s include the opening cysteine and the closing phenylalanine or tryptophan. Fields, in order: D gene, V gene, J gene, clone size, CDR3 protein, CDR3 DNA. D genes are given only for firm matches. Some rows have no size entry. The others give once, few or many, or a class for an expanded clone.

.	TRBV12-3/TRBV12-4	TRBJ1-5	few	CASSFWRVNQPQHF	TGTGCCAGCAGTTTTTGGAGGGTCAATCAGCCCCAGCATTTT
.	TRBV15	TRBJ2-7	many	CATSRVRSFGYEQYF	TGTGCCACCAGCAGAGTGCGGTCCTTCGGGTACGAGCAGTACTTC
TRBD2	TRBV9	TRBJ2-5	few	CASSVAVGGPQETQYF	TGTGCCAGCAGCGTAGCTGTGGGAGGGCCTCAAGAGACCCAGTACTTC
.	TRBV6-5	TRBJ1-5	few	CASSYDEGRPQHF	TGTGCCAGCAGTTACGACGAGGGTCGGCCCCAGCATTTT
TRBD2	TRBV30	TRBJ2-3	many	CAWSESGRAGVRTYTQYF	TGTGCCTGGAGTGAAAGCGGGAGGGCTGGTGTTCGCACATATACGCAGTATTTT
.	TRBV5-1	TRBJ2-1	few	CASSLGGTGSYNEQFF	TGCGCCAGCAGCTTGGGGGGGACTGGGTCCTACAATGAGCAGTTCTTC
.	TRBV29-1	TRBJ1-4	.	CSVTQANEKLFF	TGCAGCGTTACACAGGCTAATGAAAAACTGTTTTTT
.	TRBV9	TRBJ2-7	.	CASSPSGIGGEQYF	TGTGCCAGCAGCCCCTCGGGCATTGGGGGCGAGCAGTACTTC
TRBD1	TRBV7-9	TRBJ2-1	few	CASSPGGIKNNEQFF	TGTGCCAGCAGTCCAGGGGGCATTAAAAACAATGAGCAGTTCTTC
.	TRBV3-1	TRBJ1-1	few	CASSQVETEAFF	TGTGCCAGCAGCCAAGTGGAGACTGAAGCTTTCTTT
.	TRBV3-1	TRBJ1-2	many	CASSQELINYGYTF	TGTGCCAGCAGCCAAGAATTGATAAACTATGGCTACACCTTC
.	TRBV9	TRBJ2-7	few	CASSVESAGYEQYF	TGTGCCAGCAGCGTAGAGTCGGCGGGCTACGAGCAGTACTTC
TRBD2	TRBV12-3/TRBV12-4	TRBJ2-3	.	CASGTSGSTDTQYF	TGTGCCAGCGGGACTAGCGGGAGCACAGATACGCAGTATTTT
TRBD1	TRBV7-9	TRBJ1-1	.	CASSLVWDRGKRVAEAFF	TGTGCCAGCAGCTTAGTCTGGGACAGGGGGAAAAGGGTCGCTGAAGCTTTCTTT
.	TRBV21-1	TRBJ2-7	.	CASSKKSVWRDYEQYF	TGTGCCAGCAGCAAAAAGTCCGTGTGGCGGGACTACGAGCAGTACTTC
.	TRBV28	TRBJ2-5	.	CASSLLWETQYF	TGTGCCAGCAGTCTACTCTGGGAGACCCAGTACTTC
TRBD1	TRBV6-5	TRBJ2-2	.	CASRPDRGLAGELFF	TGTGCCAGCAGACCTGACAGGGGGCTGGCCGGGGAGCTGTTTTTT
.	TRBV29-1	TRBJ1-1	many	CSGTQGRTEAFF	TGCAGCGGAACACAGGGCCGTACTGAAGCTTTCTTT
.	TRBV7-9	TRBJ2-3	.	CASSEGTQYF	TGTGCCAGCAGTGAAGGGACGCAGTATTTT
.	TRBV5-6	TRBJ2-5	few	CASSLERLTQYF	TGTGCCAGCAGCTTGGAGCGGTTGACCCAGTACTTC
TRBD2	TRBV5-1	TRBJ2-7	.	CASSLLAGVREQYF	TGCGCCAGCAGCTTACTAGCGGGAGTCCGGGAGCAGTACTTC
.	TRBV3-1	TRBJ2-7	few	CASSPSTNPRQRGEQYF	TGTGCCAGCAGCCCATCAACGAACCCTCGACAGCGTGGTGAGCAGTACTTC
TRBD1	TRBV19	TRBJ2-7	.	CASGRDRRDEQYF	TGTGCCAGTGGCCGGGACAGGAGGGACGAGCAGTACTTC
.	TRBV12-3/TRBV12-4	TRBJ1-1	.	CASNSPGRTEAFF	TGTGCCAGCAACTCCCCGGGGCGCACTGAAGCTTTCTTT
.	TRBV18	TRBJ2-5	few	CASSPWNDLHGTQYF	TGTGCCAGCTCACCATGGAACGACCTCCACGGGACCCAGTACTTC
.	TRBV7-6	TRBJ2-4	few	CASSLGGEWIDIKNIQYF	TGTGCCAGCAGCTTAGGGGGGGAATGGATCGACATTAAAAACATTCAGTACTTC
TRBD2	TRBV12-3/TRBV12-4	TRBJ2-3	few	CASNWRVGGPTDTQYF	TGTGCCAGCAATTGGCGGGTGGGAGGGCCCACAGATACGCAGTATTTT